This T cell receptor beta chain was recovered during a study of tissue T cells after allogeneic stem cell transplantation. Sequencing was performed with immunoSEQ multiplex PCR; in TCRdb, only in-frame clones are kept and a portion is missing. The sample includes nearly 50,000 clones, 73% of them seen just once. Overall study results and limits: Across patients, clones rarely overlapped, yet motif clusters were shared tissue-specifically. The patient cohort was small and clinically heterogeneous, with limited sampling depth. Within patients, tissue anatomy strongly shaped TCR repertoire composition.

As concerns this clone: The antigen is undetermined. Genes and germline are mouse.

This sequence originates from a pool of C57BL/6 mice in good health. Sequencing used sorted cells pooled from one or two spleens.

CDR3 DNA, as far as it was read: TGTGCCTGGAGGACAGCAAACACAGAAGTCTTC. Encoded protein: CAWRTANTEVF. The complete CDR3 protein is CAWRTANTEVFF. The V gene is TRBV31, the J gene TRBJ1-1, with a weak D call TRBD1 (5 bases). The read finishes 1 residue shy of the CDR3 end, and the germline J gene is used to complete it. Germline lookup yields CDR1 GKSSPN and CDR2 SITVG. V was clipped by 3 bases and J by 0 bases, with 5 bases between them. The CDR3 extends over 12 amino acids.